The 17 T cell receptor beta chains below were found in one sample sequenced in a study of blood T cell repertoires in COVID-19. Profiled with immunoSEQ multiplex PCR; TCRdb holds only in-frame clones, not every one. The data show 100,000 to 150,000 clones, 80% to 85% seen once. Material: peripheral blood. The receptors originated from a man aged 60 to 75 with acute or convalescent COVID-19.

The gene calls are TRBV9 and TRBJ2-3; 14 nucleotides line up with TRBD2. With V trimmed by 4 bases and J by 3 bases, 1 base remained unmatched. Germline-derived CDR1 and CDR2 are SGDLS and YYNGEE. The CDR3 is 15 residues long. The CDR3 coding sequence is TGTGCCAGCAGCCGGACTAGCGGGGGGACAGATACGCAGTATTTT. It yields the protein CASSRTSGGTDTQYF.

The V call is TRBV10-1, the J call TRBJ2-1, with D tentatively TRBD2 (6 bases). CDR1 is WNHNN, CDR2 SYGVQD, per germline (reference sequence). This CDR3 comprises 14 residues. Trimming pared 0 bases from V and 7 bases from J, leaving 10 bases between. CDR3 DNA: TGCGCCAGCAGTGAGTCATTTCGGGGGAATGAGCAGTTCTTC. This gives the protein CASSESFRGNEQFF.

The rearrangement joins TRBV27 to TRBJ1-2, with D possibly matching TRBD1 (5 bases). CDR3 length: 15 residues. The germline gives CDR1 MNHEY, CDR2 SMNVEV (reference sequence). V gave up 4 bases and J gave up 5 bases, with 17 bases separating them. The CDR3 loop reads CASSSSREGGYGYTF. DNA for the CDR3: TGTGCCAGCAGTTCATCCAGGGAGGGTGGGTATGGCTACACCTTC.

The genes are TRBV9 and TRBJ1-2; D perhaps matches TRBD1 (6 bases). CDR1 is SGDLS and CDR2 is YYNGEE in the germline V gene. The length of the CDR3 is 11 residues. Between the trimmed V and J ends, which lost 3 bases and 7 bases, there was a span of 7 bases. The CDR3 here is CASSAGVGYTF. In nucleotides, the CDR3 is TGTGCCAGCAGCGCAGGGGTTGGCTACACCTTC.

The genes are TRBV3-1 (or the pseudogene TRBV3-2) and TRBJ1-2; D ambiguous. Germline V gives CDR1 LGHDT, CDR2 YNNKEL (reference sequence). Deletions cut 6 bases from V and 0 bases from J, with 8 bases between. This CDR3 contains 13 residues. Here the CDR3 reads CASSTTANYGYTF. The CDR3 nucleotides are TGTGCCAGCAGTACCACAGCTAACTATGGCTACACCTTC.

This chain connects TRBV5-1 to TRBJ1-1; 8 positions agree with TRBD1. The CDR3 is 15 residues long. Looked up from germline, CDR1 is SGHRS and CDR2 is YFSETQ. The V gene end was trimmed by 4 bases and the J gene end by 2 bases; junction bases not matched to a gene: 7. The CDR3 nucleotides read TGCGCCAGCAGCCCACGACAGGGGCCAAACACTGAAGCTTTCTTT. Its translation is CASSPRQGPNTEAFF.

The V gene is TRBV6-5, the J gene TRBJ1-2; TRBD1 matches at 10 bases. The CDR3 consists of 12 residues. CDR1 and CDR2 (germline): MNHEY, SVGAGI. The J segment lost 13 bases and the V segment lost 4 bases, leaving 6 bases of the junction unmatched. CDR3 nucleotides: TGTGCCAGCAGTTTCGGACAGGGGGAGCTCACCTTC. Encoded protein: CASSFGQGELTF.

V gene TRBV18 combines with J gene TRBJ1-2, with 8 bases identical to TRBD1. The CDR3 has 14 amino acids. Germline loops: CDR1 KGHSH, CDR2 LQKENI. With 5 bases clipped from V and 4 bases from J, the junction kept 6 bases outside the gene matches. The CDR3 spells CASSTDRAPYGYTF. CDR3 nucleotides: TGTGCCAGCTCAACGGACAGGGCCCCCTATGGCTACACCTTC. The entire variable domain, with the rest obtained from reference TRBV18 and TRBJ1-2, is as follows: NAGVMQNPRHLVRRRGQEARLRCSPMKGHSHVYWYRQLPEEGLKFMVYLQKENIIDESGMPKERFSAEFPKEGPSILRIQQVVRGDSAAYFCASSTDRAPYGYTFGSGTRLTVV.

The rearrangement links TRBV7-8 to TRBJ2-3, with TRBD1 as a possible D gene (6 bases). Germline assignment: CDR1 SGHVS and CDR2 FQNEAQ. CDR3 length equals 16 residues. V was trimmed by 3 bases and J by 2 bases, leaving 15 bases between them. The CDR3 DNA reads as TGTGCCAGCAGCTTGGTGACAGGATCAGACACAGATACGCAGTATTTT. Its translation: CASSLVTGSDTDTQYF. The whole variable domain, filled in from reference TRBV7-8 and TRBJ2-3, reads GAGVSQSPRYKVAKRGQDVALRCDPISGHVSLFWYQQALGQGPEFLTYFQNEAQLDKSGLPSDRFFAERPEGSVSTLKIQRTQQEDSAVYLCASSLVTGSDTDTQYFGPGTRLTVL.

The rearrangement joins TRBV7-9 to TRBJ1-6, with no clear D. Germline V gene sequence: CDR1 SEHNR, CDR2 FQNEAQ (reference sequence). V was clipped by 7 bases and J by 0 bases, with 16 bases between them. The CDR3 totals 17 residues. The CDR3 nucleotides read TGTGCCAGCATTCCCCTGGCGGAAAGCTCCTATAATTCACCCCTCCACTTT. This codes for CASIPLAESSYNSPLHF.

V is TRBV27 and J is TRBJ1-1; D perhaps matches TRBD1 (6 bases). V lost 5 bases to trimming and J lost 8 bases, with 12 bases between them. The CDR3 covers 12 residues. In germline, CDR1 is MNHEY, CDR2 SMNVEV (reference sequence). CDR3 coding DNA: TGTGCCAGCAGTCGCGGGGGCTTAGAAGCTTTCTTT. Encoded protein: CASSRGGLEAFF.

This clone was picked up one time. The chain combines TRBV30 with TRBJ1-2; TRBD1 agrees at 8 bases. This CDR3 region has 14 residues. CDR1 and CDR2 from the germline V gene are GTSNPN and SVGIG (reference sequence). The junction had 5 bases not matched to a gene; V was cut back by 1 base and J by 4 bases. CDR3 DNA: TGTGCCTGGAGTGACCACGGACAGGGCTATGGCTACACCTTC. This translates into CAWSDHGQGYGYTF.

This clone has more than one count but fewer than ten. The chain carries TRBV24-1 and TRBJ2-3; D unclear. This CDR3 is built from 13 residues. The germline V gene encodes CDR1 KGHDR and CDR2 SFDVKD. Between the trimmed V and J ends, which lost 2 bases and 11 bases, there was a span of 13 bases. The CDR3 here is CATSDSRSPRQYF. In DNA, the CDR3 is TGTGCCACCAGTGATTCCCGGAGCCCTAGGCAGTATTTT.

This clone has more than one count but fewer than ten. V usage is TRBV6-6 and J usage is TRBJ1-5; a possible D gene is TRBD1 (5 bases). Between the trimmed V and J ends, which lost 6 bases and 5 bases, there was a span of 17 bases. CDR3 size: 15 residues. Germline V gene lookup returns CDR1 MNHNY and CDR2 SVGAGI (reference sequence). The CDR3 loop is CASRFDSLSDQPQHF. The CDR3 DNA sequence: TGTGCCAGCAGGTTCGACAGTTTGAGTGATCAGCCCCAGCATTTT.

This chain joins TRBV14 and TRBJ2-2, with TRBD1 matching over 9 bases. V shed 4 bases, J shed 2 bases, and the junction held 2 bases outside the gene matches. Germline V gene sequence: CDR1 SGHDN, CDR2 FVKESK. This CDR3 has 15 amino acids. This CDR3 reads CASSRTGENTGELFF. In DNA form, the CDR3 reads TGTGCCAGCAGCCGGACAGGGGAAAACACCGGGGAGCTGTTTTTT.

This chain uses TRBV6-5 with TRBJ1-2, with D perhaps matching TRBD1 (5 bases). The CDR3 totals 14 residues. With 5 bases removed from V and 4 bases from J, the gap between germline ends came to 14 bases. Per the germline V gene, CDR1 is MNHEY and CDR2 is SVGAGI. CDR3: CASSSQGKVYGYTF. CDR3 nucleotides: TGTGCCAGCAGTAGTCAGGGAAAAGTCTATGGCTACACCTTC.

The chain is built from TRBV10-3 and TRBJ1-4; D gene ambiguous. Trimming took off 10 bases at V and 0 bases at J, with 6 bases between the two ends. The CDR3 is made up of 12 amino acids. CDR1 is ENHRY, CDR2 SYGVKD, per germline. Here the CDR3 DNA reads TGTGCCACGACAACAACTAATGAAAAACTGTTTTTT. Its protein is CATTTTNEKLFF.